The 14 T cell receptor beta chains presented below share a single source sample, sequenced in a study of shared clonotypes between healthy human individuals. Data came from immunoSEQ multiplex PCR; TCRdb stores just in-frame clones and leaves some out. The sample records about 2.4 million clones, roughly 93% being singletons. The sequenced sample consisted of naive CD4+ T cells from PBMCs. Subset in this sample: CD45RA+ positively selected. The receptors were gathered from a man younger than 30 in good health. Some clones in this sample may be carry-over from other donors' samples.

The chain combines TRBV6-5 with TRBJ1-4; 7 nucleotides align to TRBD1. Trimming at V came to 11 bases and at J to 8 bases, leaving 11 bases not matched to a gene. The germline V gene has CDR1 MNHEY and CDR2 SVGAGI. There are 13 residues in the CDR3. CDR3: CAHGRGRGEKLFF. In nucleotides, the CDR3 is TGTGCCCACGGGAGGGGGCGGGGAGAAAAACTGTTTTTT.

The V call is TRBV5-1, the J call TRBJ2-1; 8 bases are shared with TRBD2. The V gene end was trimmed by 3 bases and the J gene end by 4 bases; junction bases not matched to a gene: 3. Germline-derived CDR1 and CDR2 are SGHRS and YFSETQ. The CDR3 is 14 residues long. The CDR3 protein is CASSWTSPYNEQFF. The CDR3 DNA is TGCGCCAGCAGCTGGACTAGCCCTTACAATGAGCAGTTCTTC.

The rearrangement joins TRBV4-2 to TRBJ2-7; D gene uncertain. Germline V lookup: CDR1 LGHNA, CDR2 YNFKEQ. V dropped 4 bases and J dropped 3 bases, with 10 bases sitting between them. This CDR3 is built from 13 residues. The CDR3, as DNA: TGTGCCAGCAGCCCGCGTTCCGGCTACGAGCAGTACTTC. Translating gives CASSPRSGYEQYF.

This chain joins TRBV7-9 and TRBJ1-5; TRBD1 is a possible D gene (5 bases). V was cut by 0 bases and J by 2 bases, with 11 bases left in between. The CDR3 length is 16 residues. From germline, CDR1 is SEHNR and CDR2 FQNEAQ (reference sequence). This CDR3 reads CASSLASTGGNQPQHF. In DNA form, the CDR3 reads TGTGCCAGCAGCTTAGCATCTACGGGGGGCAATCAGCCCCAGCATTTT.

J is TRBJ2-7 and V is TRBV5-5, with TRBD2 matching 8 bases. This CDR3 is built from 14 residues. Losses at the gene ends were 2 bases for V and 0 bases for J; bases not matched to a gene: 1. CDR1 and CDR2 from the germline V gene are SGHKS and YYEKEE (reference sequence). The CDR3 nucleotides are TGTGCCAGCAGCTTAGGGACTAGCTCCTACGAGCAGTACTTC. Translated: CASSLGTSSYEQYF.

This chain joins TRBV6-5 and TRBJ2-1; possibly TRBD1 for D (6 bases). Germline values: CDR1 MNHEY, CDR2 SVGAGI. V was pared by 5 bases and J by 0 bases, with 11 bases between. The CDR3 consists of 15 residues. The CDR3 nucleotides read TGTGCCAGCAGTCTTAACAGGGTCTCCTACAATGAGCAGTTCTTC. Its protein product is CASSLNRVSYNEQFF.

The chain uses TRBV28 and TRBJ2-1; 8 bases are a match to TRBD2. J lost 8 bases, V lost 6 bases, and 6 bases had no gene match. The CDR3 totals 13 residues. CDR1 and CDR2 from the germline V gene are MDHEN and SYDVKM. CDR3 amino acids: CASREEREYEQFF. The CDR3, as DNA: TGTGCCAGCAGGGAAGAGCGGGAGTATGAGCAGTTCTTC.

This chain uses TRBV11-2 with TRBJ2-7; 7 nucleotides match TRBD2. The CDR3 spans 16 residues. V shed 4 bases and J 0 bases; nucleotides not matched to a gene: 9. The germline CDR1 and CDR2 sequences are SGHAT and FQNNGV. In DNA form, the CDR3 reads TGTGCCAGCAGCTCTATATCACTAGCGAGCTCCTACGAGCAGTACTTC. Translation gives CASSSISLASSYEQYF.

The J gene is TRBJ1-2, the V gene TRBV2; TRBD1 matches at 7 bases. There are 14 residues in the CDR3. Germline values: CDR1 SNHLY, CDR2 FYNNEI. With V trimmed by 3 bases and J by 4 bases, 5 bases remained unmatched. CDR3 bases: TGTGCCAGCAGTGACGGGACAGCGCTCTATGGCTACACCTTC. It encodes CASSDGTALYGYTF.

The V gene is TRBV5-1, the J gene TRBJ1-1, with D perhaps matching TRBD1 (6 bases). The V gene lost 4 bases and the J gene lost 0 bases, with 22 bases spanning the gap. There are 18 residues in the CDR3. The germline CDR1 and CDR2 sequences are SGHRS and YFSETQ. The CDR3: CASSLMARGGALNTEAFF. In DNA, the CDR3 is TGCGCCAGCAGCCTCATGGCCAGGGGAGGGGCTTTGAACACTGAAGCTTTCTTT.

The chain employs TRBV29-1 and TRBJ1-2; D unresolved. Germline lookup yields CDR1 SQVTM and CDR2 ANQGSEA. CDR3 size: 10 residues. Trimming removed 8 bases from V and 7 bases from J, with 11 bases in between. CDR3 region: CSIGSFGYTF. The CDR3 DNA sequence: TGCAGCATAGGTAGCTTTGGCTACACCTTC.

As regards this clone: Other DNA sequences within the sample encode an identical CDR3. Here the CDR3 reads CASSLRQGAYEQYF. The CDR3 DNA sequence: TGTGCCAGCAGCTTACGACAGGGAGCCTACGAGCAGTACTTC. V usage is TRBV7-2 and J usage is TRBJ2-7; TRBD1 matches at 7 bases. CDR3 size: 14 residues. Germline assignment: CDR1 SGHTA and CDR2 FQGNSA. V shed 2 bases, J shed 2 bases, and the junction held 3 bases outside the gene matches.

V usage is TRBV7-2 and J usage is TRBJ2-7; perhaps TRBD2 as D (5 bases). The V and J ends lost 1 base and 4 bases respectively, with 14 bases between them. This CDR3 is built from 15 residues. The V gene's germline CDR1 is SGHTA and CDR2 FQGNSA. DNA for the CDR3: TGTGCCAGCAGCTTAGGGACTTTAATTTCTTACGAGCAGTACTTC. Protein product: CASSLGTLISYEQYF.

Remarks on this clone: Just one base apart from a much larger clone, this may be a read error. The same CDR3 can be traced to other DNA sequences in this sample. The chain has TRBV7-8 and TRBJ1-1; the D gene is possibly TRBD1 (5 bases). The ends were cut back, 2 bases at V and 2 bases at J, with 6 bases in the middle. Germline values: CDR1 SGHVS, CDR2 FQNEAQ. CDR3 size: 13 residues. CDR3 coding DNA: TGTGCCAGCAGCTTACAGGGTAACACTGAAGCTTTCTTT. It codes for CASSLQGNTEAFF.